The TCR beta chain described here comes from a study of cytomegalovirus exposure and HLA in healthy donors. Findings and caveats of the study: A later analysis reportedly found fewer N-insertions in an Asian-associated ancestry cluster than the approximately 660-donor mean.

J lost 4 bases, V lost 6 bases, and 4 bases had no gene match. Germline-derived CDR1 and CDR2 are LNHDA and SQIVND (reference sequence). The CDR3 extends over 13 amino acids. Worth noting for this clone: Antigen specificity is unknown.

This PCR relied on a set of 60 Vbeta primers and 13 Jbeta primers. Here immunoSEQ multiplex PCR was the method, and the copy in TCRdb shows in-frame clones only, minus some. The data contain more than 90,000 clones, 75% to 80% of them singletons. The chain combines TRBV19 with TRBJ2-7, with 9 bases identical to TRBD2. This TCR was sampled from a female donor in good health and CMV-seronegative. The sample comprised PBMCs. Here the CDR3 reads CASRASGTYEQYF. In nucleotides, the CDR3 is TGTGCCAGTAGGGCTAGCGGGACATACGAGCAGTACTTC.